The next 29 T cell receptor beta chains were all read from a single sample in a study of T cell changes during pregnancy in multiple sclerosis. The data were produced by immunoSEQ multiplex PCR, yet TCRdb's version contains in-frame clones alone and is incomplete. The data contain approximately 100,000 clones, 85% to 95% of them singletons. The source material was peripheral blood, sampled in the second trimester of pregnancy. These TCRs come from a female donor with multiple sclerosis, enrolled in a pregnancy study.

V is TRBV2 and J is TRBJ2-1; 9 bases map to TRBD2. CDR3 size: 16 residues. With V trimmed by 2 bases and J by 9 bases, 11 bases remained unmatched. CDR1 is SNHLY and CDR2 is FYNNEI in the germline V gene. The CDR3 DNA reads TGTGCCAGCAGTGAATTATTTGCGGGGGGGGATGGTGAGCAGTTCTTC. This codes for CASSELFAGGDGEQFF.

The chain employs TRBV5-1 and TRBJ1-2; 7 nucleotides agree with TRBD1. The V segment lost 4 bases and the J segment 6 bases; nucleotides outside the gene matches: 6. Germline V lookup: CDR1 SGHRS, CDR2 YFSETQ. This CDR3 has 13 residues. The CDR3 DNA reads TGCGCCAGCAGCCCTGGACAGGAAGATGGCTACACCTTC. Translating gives CASSPGQEDGYTF.

This chain joins TRBV7-9 and TRBJ1-3; 7 nucleotides agree with TRBD1. V shed 6 bases, J shed 3 bases, and the junction held 11 bases outside the gene matches. The CDR3 is made up of 16 amino acids. Germline V gene sequence: CDR1 SEHNR, CDR2 FQNEAQ (reference sequence). The CDR3 region has the DNA TGTGCCAGCAGTCGTAACAGGGGCGCGTTTGGAAACACCATATATTTT. Its translation: CASSRNRGAFGNTIYF.

This chain connects TRBV6-1 to TRBJ2-3, with 13 bases matching TRBD2. The CDR3 length is 16 residues. Trimming at V came to 4 bases and at J to 10 bases, leaving 11 bases not matched to a gene. Germline CDR1 and CDR2: MNHNS and SASEGT. The CDR3 region has the DNA TGTGCCAGCAGTGCACGGACTAGCGGGGGACAGAAGTCGCAGTATTTT. Translated, it gives CASSARTSGGQKSQYF.

This rearrangement joins TRBV7-2 to TRBJ1-4; tentative D call: TRBD1 (5 bases). CDR1 is SGHTA, CDR2 FQGNSA, per germline. This CDR3 region has 16 residues. With 2 bases removed from V and 7 bases from J, the gap between germline ends came to 17 bases. The CDR3 protein is CASSLQVSIGVEKLFF. CDR3 DNA: TGTGCCAGCAGCTTACAGGTTTCGATAGGGGTTGAAAAACTGTTTTTT.

This chain uses TRBV19 with TRBJ2-1; TRBD2 agrees at 10 bases. Germline CDR1 reads LNHDA; CDR2 reads SQIVND (reference sequence). This CDR3 has 19 residues. V trimming: 6 bases; J trimming: 0 bases; junction bases outside the gene matches: 14. CDR3 nucleotide sequence: TGTGCCAGTAGCCTTCCCCTTAGCGGGAGGTCGAGCTCCTACAATGAGCAGTTCTTC. Protein sequence: CASSLPLSGRSSSYNEQFF.

V usage is TRBV29-1 and J usage is TRBJ1-1, with D possibly being TRBD1 (5 bases). The germline V gene has CDR1 SQVTM and CDR2 ANQGSEA. V was pared by 6 bases and J by 2 bases, with 16 bases between. CDR3 size: 14 residues. The DNA of the CDR3 is TGCAGCGTCGCCAGACAGTTCTCAAACACTGAAGCTTTCTTT. The encoded protein is CSVARQFSNTEAFF.

The chain has TRBV19 and TRBJ1-5; D unclear. Germline loops: CDR1 LNHDA, CDR2 SQIVND (reference sequence). This CDR3 has 15 amino acids. V was clipped by 3 bases and J by 5 bases, with 14 bases between them. CDR3 sequence: CASSMIPVGHQPQHF. In DNA form, the CDR3 reads TGTGCCAGTAGTATGATTCCAGTGGGCCATCAGCCCCAGCATTTT. Variable domain in full (rest from reference TRBV19 and TRBJ1-5): DGGITQSPKYLFRKEGQNVTLSCEQNLNHDAMYWYRQDPGQGLRLIYYSQIVNDFQKGDIAEGYSVSREKKESFPLTVTSAQKNPTAFYLCASSMIPVGHQPQHFGDGTRLSIL.

J is TRBJ1-2 and V is TRBV28; D uncertain. The V end lost 6 bases, the J end lost 0 bases, and 5 bases lay between the germline ends. Germline CDR1 is MDHEN and CDR2 is SYDVKM. The CDR3 extends over 12 amino acids. The CDR3, as DNA: TGTGCCAGCAGAAGAGCTAACTATGGCTACACCTTC. This encodes CASRRANYGYTF.

V gene TRBV19 combines with J gene TRBJ2-2; D gene uncertain. V lost 6 bases and J 4 bases, leaving 9 bases between the germline ends. This CDR3 region has 13 residues. In germline, CDR1 is LNHDA, CDR2 SQIVND (reference sequence). The CDR3 is CASRTRGTGELFF. CDR3 nucleotide sequence: TGTGCCAGTAGGACGAGAGGCACCGGGGAGCTGTTTTTT.

The chain uses TRBV30 and TRBJ1-4; 12 bases match TRBD1. V shed 3 bases, J shed 8 bases, and the junction held 7 bases outside the gene matches. Germline lookup yields CDR1 GTSNPN and CDR2 SVGIG (reference sequence). CDR3 length: 15 residues. CDR3: CAWRRPGQGAEKLFF. DNA of the CDR3: TGTGCCTGGAGGCGCCCGGGACAGGGGGCGGAAAAACTGTTTTTT. Using reference TRBV30 and TRBJ1-4 for the parts outside the CDR3, the full variable domain is SQTIHQWPATLVQPVGSPLSLECTVEGTSNPNLYWYRQAAGRGLQLLFYSVGIGQISSEVPQNLSASRPQDRQFILSSKKLLLSDSGFYLCAWRRPGQGAEKLFFGSGTQLSVL.

The gene calls are TRBV28 and TRBJ2-7; weak D call: TRBD2 (7 bases). The CDR3 consists of 14 residues. Germline assignment: CDR1 MDHEN and CDR2 SYDVKM. V was pared by 6 bases and J by 1 base, with 13 bases between. The CDR3 DNA is TGTGCCAGCAGGGTGGAGGGGGGGTCCTACGAGCAGTACTTC. Its translation is CASRVEGGSYEQYF.

The gene calls are TRBV5-6 and TRBJ1-2, with no clear D. The V end was cut by 2 bases, the J end by 2 bases, with 7 bases between. The CDR3 has 13 residues. Germline lookup yields CDR1 SGHDT and CDR2 YYEEEE. CDR3 DNA sequence: TGTGCCAGCAGCTTCCGGGAGAACTATGGCTACACCTTC. It translates to CASSFRENYGYTF.

The rearrangement joins TRBV6-1 to TRBJ2-2; 14 positions match TRBD2. Unmatched junction bases numbered 5, after V lost 10 bases and J lost 7 bases. Germline V gene sequence: CDR1 MNHNS, CDR2 SASEGT. This CDR3 region has 14 residues. The CDR3 DNA sequence: TGTGCCACCAGGACTAGCGGGGGGATCGGGGAGCTGTTTTTT. It is translated as CATRTSGGIGELFF.

This clone was observed a handful of times. V usage is TRBV14 and J usage is TRBJ2-4, with 12 bases matching TRBD1. Germline assignment: CDR1 SGHDN and CDR2 FVKESK. Germline trimming cut 4 bases from V and 9 bases from J; bases unmatched to any gene: 4. The length of the CDR3 is 14 residues. This chain's CDR3 is CASSPGTGGFIQYF. The CDR3, as DNA: TGTGCCAGCAGCCCCGGGACAGGGGGCTTCATTCAGTACTTC.

The chain carries TRBV7-2 and TRBJ2-1; 12 bases agree with TRBD1. CDR3 length: 16 residues. Trimming at V came to 5 bases and at J to 10 bases, leaving 12 bases not matched to a gene. Germline-derived CDR1 and CDR2 are SGHTA and FQGNSA. CDR3 DNA: TGTGCCAGCAGCGCACAAACCGGGACAGGGGGCCGAGAGCAGTTCTTC. It codes for CASSAQTGTGGREQFF.

The rearrangement uses TRBV19 and TRBJ2-1, with 10 bases matching TRBD2. V was clipped by 6 bases and J by 4 bases; unmatched bases: 12. Germline-derived CDR1 and CDR2 are LNHDA and SQIVND (reference sequence). This CDR3 has 17 amino acids. In DNA form, the CDR3 reads TGTGCCAGTAGGGCCCAAATACTAGCGGGAACTTACAATGAGCAGTTCTTC. Amino acids: CASRAQILAGTYNEQFF.

This chain links TRBV27 with TRBJ2-2, with D maybe TRBD2 (6 bases). With 6 bases removed from V and 0 bases from J, the gap between germline ends came to 8 bases. Germline V gene lookup returns CDR1 MNHEY and CDR2 SMNVEV (reference sequence). This CDR3 has 14 residues. The CDR3 nucleotides read TGTGCCAGCAGGGACTATCCGAACACCGGGGAGCTGTTTTTT. Its protein product is CASRDYPNTGELFF.

This chain uses TRBV30 with TRBJ1-6; 10 bases match TRBD1. This CDR3 is built from 14 residues. V trimming: 3 bases; J trimming: 10 bases; junction bases outside the gene matches: 6. Germline CDR1 reads GTSNPN; CDR2 reads SVGIG (reference sequence). The DNA for the CDR3 is TGTGCCTGGAGCGAGGGACAGGGGAGCTCACCCCTCCACTTT. Protein: CAWSEGQGSSPLHF.

This clone was detected only once. V gene TRBV9 combines with J gene TRBJ2-3; 9 bases match TRBD1. The CDR3 is made up of 15 amino acids. Germline-derived CDR1 and CDR2 are SGDLS and YYNGEE. The V and J ends lost 0 bases and 6 bases, in that order; junction bases with no gene match: 5. Here the CDR3 DNA reads TGTGCCAGCAGCGTAGAGGACAGGGGTTACGATACGCAGTATTTT. It encodes CASSVEDRGYDTQYF.

This clone was found once. This chain links TRBV18 with TRBJ2-7; D is undetermined. Trimming removed 1 base from V and 7 bases from J, with 11 bases in between. The CDR3 is made up of 13 amino acids. In germline, CDR1 is KGHSH, CDR2 LQKENI. The CDR3 loop reads CASSPRAQEEQYF. The CDR3 DNA reads as TGTGCCAGCTCACCACGGGCCCAAGAGGAGCAGTACTTC.

The rearrangement links TRBV19 to TRBJ1-1; 8 positions agree with TRBD1. The germline V gene encodes CDR1 LNHDA and CDR2 SQIVND (reference sequence). This CDR3 spans 15 amino acids. Trimming removed 5 bases from V and 3 bases from J; junction bases left unmatched: 8. The CDR3 loop reads CASSQGASWDTEAFF. The CDR3 nucleotides read TGTGCCAGTAGTCAGGGGGCTTCGTGGGACACTGAAGCTTTCTTT.

The chain couples TRBV7-9 to TRBJ2-1; 10 bases align to TRBD2. The germline gives CDR1 SEHNR, CDR2 FQNEAQ (reference sequence). The CDR3 sequence is 16 residues long. Trimming took 6 bases from V and 3 from J; bases not matched to a gene: 8. As DNA, the CDR3 is TGTGCCAGCAGAGCCCTAGCGGGAGAGAACTACAATGAGCAGTTCTTC. As protein: CASRALAGENYNEQFF.

The chain combines TRBV6-1 with TRBJ1-5; D gene ambiguous. The V and J ends lost 7 bases and 3 bases respectively, with 16 bases between them. The germline V gene has CDR1 MNHNS and CDR2 SASEGT. The CDR3 length is 15 residues. DNA for the CDR3: TGTGCCAGCATATCTGGGCCGGGGTTCAATCAGCCCCAGCATTTT. It yields the protein CASISGPGFNQPQHF.

The CDR3 DNA reads TGTGCCAGCAGCCGCCCGGGTTCAGAGACCCAGTACTTC. Translation: CASSRPGSETQYF. J is TRBJ2-5 and V is TRBV27; the D is unclear. The CDR3 loop spans 13 amino acids. CDR1 and CDR2 (germline): MNHEY, SMNVEV (reference sequence). V lost 6 bases and J lost 4, with 12 bases in between.

The V and J genes are TRBV7-9 and TRBJ1-4; no clear D gene. Germline V lookup: CDR1 SEHNR, CDR2 FQNEAQ (reference sequence). The V gene lost 4 bases and the J gene lost 2 bases, with 14 bases spanning the gap. The CDR3 sequence is 16 residues long. The CDR3 loop reads CASSSYRGETNEKLFF. CDR3 DNA: TGTGCCAGCAGCTCGTACCGCGGAGAGACTAATGAAAAACTGTTTTTT.

The chain employs TRBV5-1 and TRBJ2-2; D unclear. The CDR3 sequence is 14 residues long. Germline V gene data show CDR1 as SGHRS and CDR2 as YFSETQ. Trimming took 0 bases from V and 6 from J, leaving 9 bases between them. CDR3 sequence: CASSLASLPGELFF. CDR3 DNA: TGCGCCAGCAGCTTGGCCTCTCTTCCCGGGGAGCTGTTTTTT.

The chain has TRBV30 and TRBJ1-2, with D possibly TRBD1 on 5 matching bases. This CDR3 contains 12 residues. Trimming removed 8 bases from V and 7 bases from J, with 17 bases in between. CDR1 and CDR2 (germline): GTSNPN, SVGIG (reference sequence). The CDR3 loop is CARALGGGGYTF. The DNA for the CDR3 is TGTGCCCGGGCCCTTGGGGGAGGTGGCTACACCTTC.

The chain has TRBV18 and TRBJ2-6, with 11 bases identical to TRBD2. Germline V gene sequence: CDR1 KGHSH, CDR2 LQKENI. J lost 0 bases, V lost 3 bases, and 4 bases had no gene match. The CDR3 totals 18 residues. CDR3 loop: CASSPLAGGSSGANVLTF. In DNA, the CDR3 is TGTGCCAGCTCACCGCTAGCGGGGGGCAGCTCTGGGGCCAACGTCCTGACTTTC.